This TCR beta chain is drawn from a study of PD-1 blockade in classical Hodgkin lymphoma. Study outcomes and limitations: Relative to healthy donors, newly diagnosed patients reportedly had lower baseline TCR diversity, which was reported as lower still in relapsed/refractory patients.

For this clone: No antigen is known for it.

Profiled with immunoSEQ multiplex PCR; TCRdb holds only in-frame clones, not every one. The sample lists about 46,000 clones; approximately 90% were seen once. The sample's time point: newly diagnosed, previously untreated cHL patient sample. The V gene end was trimmed by 4 bases and the J gene end by 7 bases; junction bases not matched to a gene: 11. The CDR3 has 16 amino acids. Germline assignment: CDR1 SGHVS and CDR2 FNYEAQ. This receptor was identified in a human donor with classical Hodgkin lymphoma. The source material was peripheral blood mononuclear cells (PBMCs). The chain couples TRBV7-6 to TRBJ2-1, with 9 positions matching TRBD2. This chain's CDR3 is CASSSPRGRAGNEQFF. The CDR3 bases are TGTGCCAGCAGCTCCCCCCGCGGGAGGGCCGGGAATGAGCAGTTCTTC.